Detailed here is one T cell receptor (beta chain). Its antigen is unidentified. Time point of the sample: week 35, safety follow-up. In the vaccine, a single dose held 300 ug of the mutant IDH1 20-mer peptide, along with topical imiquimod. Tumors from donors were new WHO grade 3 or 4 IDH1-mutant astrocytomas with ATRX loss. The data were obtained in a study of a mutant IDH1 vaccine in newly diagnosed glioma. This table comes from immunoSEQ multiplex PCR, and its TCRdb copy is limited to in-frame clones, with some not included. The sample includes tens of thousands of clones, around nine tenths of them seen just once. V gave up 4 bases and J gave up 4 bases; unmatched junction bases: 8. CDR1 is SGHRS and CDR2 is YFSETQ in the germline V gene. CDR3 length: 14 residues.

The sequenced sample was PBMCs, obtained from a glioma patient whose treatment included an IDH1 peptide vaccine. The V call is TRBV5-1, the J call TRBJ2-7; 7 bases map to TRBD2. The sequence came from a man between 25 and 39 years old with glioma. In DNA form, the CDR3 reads TGCGCCAGCAGCCCGTGGGAGGGGATATACGAGCAGTACTTC. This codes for CASSPWEGIYEQYF.